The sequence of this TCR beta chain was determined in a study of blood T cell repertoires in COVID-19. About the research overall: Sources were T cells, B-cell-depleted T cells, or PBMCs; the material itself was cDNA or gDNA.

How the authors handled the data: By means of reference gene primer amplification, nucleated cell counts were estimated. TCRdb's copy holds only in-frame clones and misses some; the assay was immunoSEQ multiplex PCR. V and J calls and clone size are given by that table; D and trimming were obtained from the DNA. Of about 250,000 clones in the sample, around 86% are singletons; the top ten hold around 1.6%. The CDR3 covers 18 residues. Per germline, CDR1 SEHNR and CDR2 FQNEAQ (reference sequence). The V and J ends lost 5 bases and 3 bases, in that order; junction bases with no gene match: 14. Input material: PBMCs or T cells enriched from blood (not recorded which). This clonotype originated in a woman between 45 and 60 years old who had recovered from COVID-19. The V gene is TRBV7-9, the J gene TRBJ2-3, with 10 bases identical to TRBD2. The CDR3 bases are TGTGCCAGCAGCCAACCCGGACTAGCGGAGCTTCTAACAGATACGCAGTATTTT. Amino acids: CASSQPGLAELLTDTQYF.